This entry features one T cell receptor (beta chain) sequence. CDR3 length: 14 residues. The sample is drawn from a study of monozygotic twins with inflammatory bowel disease. Template switching was used to attach UMIs, which incorporated a 6-nucleotide sample barcode. TCRdb reprocessed the 5' RACE reads and reports one entry per CDR3 protein, with no DNA. This table holds around 230,000 distinct CDR3 sequences. The sample taken for sequencing was blood. V and J are TRBV12-3 or TRBV12-4 and TRBJ2-7; the D call from TCRdb, TRBD2, cannot be confirmed without DNA. This receptor was obtained from a human donor with ulcerative colitis or Crohn's disease, or a healthy co-twin of an affected twin (not recorded which). The chain's CDR3 is CASSRTGGPYEQYF.